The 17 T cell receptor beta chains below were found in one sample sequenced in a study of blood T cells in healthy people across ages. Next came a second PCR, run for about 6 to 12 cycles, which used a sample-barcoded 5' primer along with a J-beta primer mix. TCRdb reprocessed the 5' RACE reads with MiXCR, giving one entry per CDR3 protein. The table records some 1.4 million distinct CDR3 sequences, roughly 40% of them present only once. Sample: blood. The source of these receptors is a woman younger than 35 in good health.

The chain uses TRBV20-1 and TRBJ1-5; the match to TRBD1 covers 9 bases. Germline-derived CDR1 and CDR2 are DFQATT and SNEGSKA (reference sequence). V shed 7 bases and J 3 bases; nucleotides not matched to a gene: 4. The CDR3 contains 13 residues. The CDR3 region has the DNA TGCAGTGGCTGGACAGGGGACAATCAGCCCCAGCATTTT. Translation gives CSGWTGDNQPQHF.

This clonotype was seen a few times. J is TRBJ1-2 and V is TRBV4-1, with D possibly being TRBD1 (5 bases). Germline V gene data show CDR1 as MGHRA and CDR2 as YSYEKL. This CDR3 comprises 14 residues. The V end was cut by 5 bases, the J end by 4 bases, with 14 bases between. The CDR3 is CASSEGKRGYGYTF. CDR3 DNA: TGCGCCAGCAGCGAGGGGAAGAGGGGCTATGGCTACACCTTC.

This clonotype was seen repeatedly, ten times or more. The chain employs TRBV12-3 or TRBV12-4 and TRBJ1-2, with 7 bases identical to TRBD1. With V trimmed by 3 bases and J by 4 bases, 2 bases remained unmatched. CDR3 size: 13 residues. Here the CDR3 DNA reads TGTGCCAGCAGTTTCGGGACAGCCTATGGCTACACCTTC. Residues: CASSFGTAYGYTF.

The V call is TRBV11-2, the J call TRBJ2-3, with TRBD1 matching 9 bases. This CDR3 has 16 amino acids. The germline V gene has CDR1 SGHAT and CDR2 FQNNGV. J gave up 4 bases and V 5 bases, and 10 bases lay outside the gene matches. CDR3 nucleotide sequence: TGTGCCAGCAGCACGCGGGACAGGGTAGGCGCAGATACGCAGTATTTT. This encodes CASSTRDRVGADTQYF.

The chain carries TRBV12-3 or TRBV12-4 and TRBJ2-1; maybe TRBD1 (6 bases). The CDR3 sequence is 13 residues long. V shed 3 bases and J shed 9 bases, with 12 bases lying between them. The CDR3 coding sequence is TGTGCCAGCAGTTTGGGGGCTAGTACTGAGCAGTTCTTC. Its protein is CASSLGASTEQFF.

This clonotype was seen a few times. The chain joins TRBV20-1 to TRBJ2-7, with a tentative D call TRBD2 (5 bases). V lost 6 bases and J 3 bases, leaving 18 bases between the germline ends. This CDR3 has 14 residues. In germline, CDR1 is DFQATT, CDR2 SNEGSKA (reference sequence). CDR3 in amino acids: CSALALGTSYEQYF. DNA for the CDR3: TGCAGTGCCCTCGCCCTAGGCACTAGCTACGAGCAGTACTTC.

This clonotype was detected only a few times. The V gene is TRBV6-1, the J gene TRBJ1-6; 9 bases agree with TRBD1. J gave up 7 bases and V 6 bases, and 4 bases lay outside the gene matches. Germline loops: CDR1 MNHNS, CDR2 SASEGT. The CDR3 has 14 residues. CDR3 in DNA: TGTGCCAGCAGGACAGGGGGAATGAATTCACCCCTCCACTTT. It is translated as CASRTGGMNSPLHF.

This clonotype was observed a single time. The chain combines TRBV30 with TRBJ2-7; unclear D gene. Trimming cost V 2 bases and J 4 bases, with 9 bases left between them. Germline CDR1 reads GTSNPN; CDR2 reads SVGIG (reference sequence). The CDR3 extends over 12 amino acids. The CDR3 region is CAWSLSVYEQYF. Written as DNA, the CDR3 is TGTGCCTGGAGTCTCTCAGTGTACGAGCAGTACTTC. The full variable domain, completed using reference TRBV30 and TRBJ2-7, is SQTIHQWPATLVQPVGSPLSLECTVEGTSNPNLYWYRQAAGRGLQLLFYSVGIGQISSEVPQNLSASRPQDRQFILSSKKLLLSDSGFYLCAWSLSVYEQYFGPGTRLTVT.

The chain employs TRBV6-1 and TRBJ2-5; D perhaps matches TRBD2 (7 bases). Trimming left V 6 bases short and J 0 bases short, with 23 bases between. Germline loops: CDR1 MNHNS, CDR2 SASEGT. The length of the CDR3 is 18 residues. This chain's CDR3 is CASSPGRGGTNYQETQYF. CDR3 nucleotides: TGTGCCAGCAGCCCCGGAAGGGGGGGAACAAACTACCAAGAGACCCAGTACTTC.

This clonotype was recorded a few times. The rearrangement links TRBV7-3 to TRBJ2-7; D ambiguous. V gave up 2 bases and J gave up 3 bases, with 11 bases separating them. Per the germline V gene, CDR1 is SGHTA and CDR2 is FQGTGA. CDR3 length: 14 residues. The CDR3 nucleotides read TGTGCCAGCAGCTTACGGCTACTGATCTACGAGCAGTACTTC. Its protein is CASSLRLLIYEQYF. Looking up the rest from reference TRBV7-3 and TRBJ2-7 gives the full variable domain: GAGVSQTPSNKVTEKGKYVELRCDPISGHTALYWYRQSLGQGPEFLIYFQGTGAADDSGLPNDRFFAVRPEGSVSTLKIQRTERGDSAVYLCASSLRLLIYEQYFGPGTRLTVT.

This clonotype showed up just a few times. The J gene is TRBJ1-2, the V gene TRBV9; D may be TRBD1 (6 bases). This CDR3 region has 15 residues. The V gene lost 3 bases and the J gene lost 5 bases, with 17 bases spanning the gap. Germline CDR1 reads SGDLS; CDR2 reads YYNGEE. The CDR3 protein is CASSGRGTDPYGYTF. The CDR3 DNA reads TGTGCCAGCAGCGGGAGGGGGACGGATCCTTATGGCTACACCTTC. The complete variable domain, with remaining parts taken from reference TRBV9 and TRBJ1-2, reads DSGVTQTPKHLITATGQRVTLRCSPRSGDLSVYWYQQSLDQGLQFLIQYYNGEERAKGNILERFSAQQFPDLHSELNLSSLELGDSALYFCASSGRGTDPYGYTFGSGTRLTVV.

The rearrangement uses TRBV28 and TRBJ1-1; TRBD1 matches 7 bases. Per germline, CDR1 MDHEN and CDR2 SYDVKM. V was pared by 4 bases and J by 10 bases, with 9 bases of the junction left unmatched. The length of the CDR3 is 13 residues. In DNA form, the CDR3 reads TGTGCCAGCAGTTCCCGGGACAGCCTGGGAGCTTTCTTT. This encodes CASSSRDSLGAFF.

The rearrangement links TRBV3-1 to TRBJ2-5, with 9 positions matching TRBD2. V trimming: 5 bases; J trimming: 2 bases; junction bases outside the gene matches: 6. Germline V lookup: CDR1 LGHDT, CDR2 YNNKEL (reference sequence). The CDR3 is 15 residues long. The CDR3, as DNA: TGTGCCAGCAGCTTCAGCGGGGGGCTTCAAGAGACCCAGTACTTC. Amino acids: CASSFSGGLQETQYF.

The CDR3 loop reads CASSLRPGTNTEAFF. CDR3 bases: TGCGCCAGCAGCTTGCGTCCAGGGACGAACACTGAAGCTTTCTTT. This chain joins TRBV5-1 and TRBJ1-1; tentative D call: TRBD1 (5 bases). In germline, CDR1 is SGHRS, CDR2 YFSETQ. V was cut by 1 base and J by 1 base, with 11 bases left in between. The CDR3 totals 15 residues. Variable domain in full (rest from reference TRBV5-1 and TRBJ1-1): KAGVTQTPRYLIKTRGQQVTLSCSPISGHRSVSWYQQTPGQGLQFLFEYFSETQRNKGNFPGRFSGRQFSNSRSEMNVSTLELGDSALYLCASSLRPGTNTEAFFGQGTRLTVV.

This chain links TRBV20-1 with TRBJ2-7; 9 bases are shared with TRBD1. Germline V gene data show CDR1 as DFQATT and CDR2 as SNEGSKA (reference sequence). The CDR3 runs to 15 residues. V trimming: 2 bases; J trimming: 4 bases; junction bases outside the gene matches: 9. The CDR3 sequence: CSARHDLGQGYEQYF. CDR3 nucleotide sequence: TGCAGTGCTAGACACGACCTGGGACAGGGATACGAGCAGTACTTC.

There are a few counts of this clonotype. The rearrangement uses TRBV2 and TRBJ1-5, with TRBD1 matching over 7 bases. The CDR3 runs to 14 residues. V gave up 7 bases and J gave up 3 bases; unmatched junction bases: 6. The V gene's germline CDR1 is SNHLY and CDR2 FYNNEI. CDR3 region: CASKGGTDNQPQHF. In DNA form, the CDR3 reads TGTGCCAGCAAAGGGGGGACAGACAATCAGCCCCAGCATTTT.

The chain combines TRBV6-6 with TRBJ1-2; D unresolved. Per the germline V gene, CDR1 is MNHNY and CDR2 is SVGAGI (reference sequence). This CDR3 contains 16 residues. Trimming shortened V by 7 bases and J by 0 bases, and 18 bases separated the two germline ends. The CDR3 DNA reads TGTGCCAGCACCTTAATCCCAGGAGCCACTAACTATGGCTACACCTTC. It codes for CASTLIPGATNYGYTF.